Listed below are T cell receptor beta chains from one sample, sequenced in a study of blood T cell repertoires in COVID-19. Method: immunoSEQ multiplex PCR; TCRdb's copy keeps in-frame clones and lacks some. The data hold tens of thousands of clones, with about 70% observed a single time. Sequenced sample: peripheral blood. These TCRs come from a woman between 70 and 85 years old with acute or convalescent COVID-19. Each CDR3 is given with its conserved first and last residue. A D gene is named only where the DNA matches it firmly. Clone size, where shown, is once, few, many, or a class for clones that have expanded.

d_call	v_call	clone_size	j_call	cdr3_aa	cdr3_nt
-	TRBV5-4	-	TRBJ1-1	CASSLGQTEAFF	TGTGCCAGCAGCTTAGGACAGACTGAAGCTTTCTTT
-	TRBV9	-	TRBJ2-7	CASSPGQGEQYF	TGTGCCAGCAGCCCAGGCCAGGGGGAGCAGTACTTC
-	TRBV11-1	many	TRBJ1-1	CASSLASIPSSNTEAFF	TGTGCCAGCAGCTTAGCGTCGATACCGAGTTCGAACACTGAAGCTTTCTTT
TRBD1	TRBV4-1	-	TRBJ1-1	CASSQRTGNTEAFF	TGCGCCAGCAGCCAACGGACAGGGAACACTGAAGCTTTCTTT
TRBD1	TRBV3-1/TRBV3-2	-	TRBJ1-6	CASSQPQTGGWNSPLHF	TGTGCCAGCAGCCAACCCCAGACAGGGGGCTGGAATTCACCCCTCCACTTT
TRBD1	TRBV6-1	-	TRBJ2-1	CASSEVFRTGGYNEQFF	TGTGCCAGCAGTGAAGTGTTTCGGACAGGGGGGTACAATGAGCAGTTCTTC
-	TRBV3-1/TRBV3-2	-	TRBJ2-2	CASSRLGLRAGELFF	TGTGCCAGCAGCCGCTTGGGGCTCCGGGCCGGGGAGCTGTTTTTT
-	TRBV9	-	TRBJ2-2	CASSPLILGLSNTGELFF	TGTGCCAGCAGCCCTCTGATTTTAGGACTTAGCAACACCGGGGAGCTGTTTTTT
TRBD1	TRBV5-6	few	TRBJ1-2	CASSLALTGTGGYGYTF	TGTGCCAGCAGCTTGGCTTTGACCGGGACAGGGGGGTATGGCTACACCTTC
-	TRBV6-5	-	TRBJ2-1	CASSYRVYNEQFF	TGTGCCAGCAGTTATCGGGTATACAATGAGCAGTTCTTC
TRBD1	TRBV9	once	TRBJ2-2	CASSFLTGTGELFF	TGTGCCAGCAGCTTTCTGACAGGGACCGGGGAGCTGTTTTTT
TRBD1	TRBV10-2	few	TRBJ1-3	CASAPLTGGGNTIYF	TGCGCCAGCGCCCCCTTAACAGGGGGAGGAAACACCATATATTTT
TRBD1	TRBV11-2	-	TRBJ2-3	CASSLQGAGYTQYF	TGTGCCAGCAGCCTACAGGGGGCGGGGTATACGCAGTATTTT
TRBD2	TRBV5-6	-	TRBJ2-2	CASSSPRDRGGTGELFF	TGTGCCAGCAGCTCCCCCCGAGACCGCGGGGGCACCGGGGAGCTGTTTTTT
TRBD1	TRBV5-5	few	TRBJ1-2	CASSQDRGVYGYTF	TGTGCCAGCAGTCAGGACAGGGGGGTCTATGGCTACACCTTC
TRBD1	TRBV7-8	-	TRBJ1-3	CASSLGPVQGTGNTIYF	TGTGCCAGCAGCCTAGGCCCCGTACAGGGGACTGGAAACACCATATATTTT
-	TRBV27	-	TRBJ1-2	CASSRGGFYGYTF	TGTGCCAGCAGCCGAGGGGGATTCTATGGCTACACCTTC
TRBD2	TRBV7-2	-	TRBJ2-3	CASSQRGLAGAQGAQYF	TGTGCCAGCAGCCAAAGGGGACTAGCGGGGGCACAAGGAGCGCAGTATTTT